These T cell receptor beta chains were read from a single sample in a study of blood T cell repertoires in COVID-19. TCRdb's table, derived via immunoSEQ multiplex PCR, lists solely in-frame clones and lacks some. The table includes approximately 220,000 clones, around 90% detected once. Sequenced sample: PBMCs or T cells enriched from blood (not recorded which). The receptors come from a man aged 25 to 40 who had recovered from COVID-19. The CDR3 runs from the conserved cysteine through the conserved F or W. A D gene is named only where the DNA matches it firmly. Not all rows give a size; the values are once, few, many and, for expanded clones, a class.

d_gene,j_gene,abundance,v_gene,CDR3aa,CDR3nt
.,TRBJ1-1,.,TRBV19,CASSIGAGMNTEAFF,TGTGCCAGTAGTATAGGGGCAGGGATGAACACTGAAGCTTTCTTT
.,TRBJ1-2,.,TRBV20-1,CSASGSYGYTF,TGCAGTGCTAGCGGGTCCTATGGCTACACCTTC
TRBD1,TRBJ1-6,.,TRBV28,CASRYGQGYSPLHF,TGTGCCAGCCGATACGGACAGGGTTATTCACCCCTCCACTTT
.,TRBJ1-6,.,TRBV15,CATSLTALSSYNSPLHF,TGTGCCACCAGCCTGACAGCACTGAGCTCCTATAATTCACCCCTCCACTTT
.,TRBJ1-1,.,TRBV5-8,CASSLPGGKNTEAFF,TGTGCCAGCAGCTTGCCTGGAGGCAAGAACACTGAAGCTTTCTTT
TRBD1,TRBJ1-1,.,TRBV27,CATRSVGQGNTEAFF,TGTGCCACCAGAAGTGTGGGACAGGGGAACACTGAAGCTTTCTTT
TRBD1,TRBJ1-2,.,TRBV7-9,CASSPTGIGYGYTF,TGTGCCAGCAGCCCGACAGGGATCGGCTATGGCTACACCTTC
TRBD2,TRBJ2-3,.,TRBV25-1,CASSASSGGLTDTQYF,TGTGCCAGCAGTGCCTCTAGCGGGGGGCTCACAGATACGCAGTATTTT
.,TRBJ1-2,.,TRBV6-1,CASSEGEHYGYTF,TGTGCCAGCAGTGAAGGGGAGCACTATGGCTACACCTTC
TRBD1,TRBJ2-7,.,TRBV4-1,CASSHGQGYEQYF,TGCGCCAGCAGCCACGGACAGGGGTACGAGCAGTACTTC
.,TRBJ2-7,.,TRBV5-1,CASSVSQAYEQYF,TGCGCCAGCAGCGTCTCCCAGGCCTACGAGCAGTACTTC
TRBD2,TRBJ2-2,.,TRBV6-5,CASNKAGDTGELFF,TGTGCCAGCAACAAAGCGGGGGACACCGGGGAGCTGTTTTTT
TRBD1,TRBJ1-4,.,TRBV4-3,CASSQGRGVGEKLFF,TGCGCCAGCAGCCAAGGCAGGGGGGTTGGGGAAAAACTGTTTTTT
.,TRBJ2-1,once,TRBV14,CASSLLGGFRSSYNEQFF,TGTGCCAGCAGTCTTCTCGGGGGTTTTCGAAGCTCCTACAATGAGCAGTTCTTC
TRBD1,TRBJ1-6,.,TRBV7-9,CASSFPTGESYNSPLHF,TGTGCCAGCAGCTTCCCTACAGGGGAGTCCTATAATTCACCCCTCCACTTT
.,TRBJ2-5,.,TRBV15,CATSRAVSFETQYF,TGTGCCACCAGCAGAGCCGTGAGTTTTGAGACCCAGTACTTC
TRBD2,TRBJ2-3,.,TRBV6-5,CASSYDGGADTQYF,TGTGCCAGCAGTTACGACGGGGGGGCAGATACGCAGTATTTT
TRBD1,TRBJ1-3,.,TRBV4-2,CASSRRILQGDSGNTIYF,TGTGCCAGCAGCCGACGAATTTTACAGGGGGACTCTGGAAACACCATATATTTT
.,TRBJ1-2,.,TRBV27,CASSLRGNYGYTF,TGTGCCAGCAGTTTACGGGGTAACTATGGCTACACCTTC
.,TRBJ1-2,.,TRBV29-1,CSVEDPRSGYTF,TGCAGCGTTGAAGATCCTCGGAGTGGCTACACCTTC